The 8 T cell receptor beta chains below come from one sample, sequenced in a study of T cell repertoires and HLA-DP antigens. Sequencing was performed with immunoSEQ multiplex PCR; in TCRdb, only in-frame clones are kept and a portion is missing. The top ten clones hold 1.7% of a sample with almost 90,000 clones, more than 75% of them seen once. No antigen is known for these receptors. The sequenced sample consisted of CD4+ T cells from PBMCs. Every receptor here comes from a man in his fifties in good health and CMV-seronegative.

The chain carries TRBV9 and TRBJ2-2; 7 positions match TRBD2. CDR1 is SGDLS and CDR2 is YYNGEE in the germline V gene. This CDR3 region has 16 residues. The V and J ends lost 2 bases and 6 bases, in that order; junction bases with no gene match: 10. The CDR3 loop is CASSVTGTTLPGELFF. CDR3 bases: TGTGCCAGCAGCGTGACCGGGACTACCCTTCCCGGGGAGCTGTTTTTT.

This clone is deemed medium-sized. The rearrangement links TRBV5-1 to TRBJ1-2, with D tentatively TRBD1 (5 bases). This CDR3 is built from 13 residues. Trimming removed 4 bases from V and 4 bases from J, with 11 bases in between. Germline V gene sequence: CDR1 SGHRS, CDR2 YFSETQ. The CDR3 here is CASSLTDFYGYTF. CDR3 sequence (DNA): TGCGCCAGCAGCCTGACAGATTTCTATGGCTACACCTTC.

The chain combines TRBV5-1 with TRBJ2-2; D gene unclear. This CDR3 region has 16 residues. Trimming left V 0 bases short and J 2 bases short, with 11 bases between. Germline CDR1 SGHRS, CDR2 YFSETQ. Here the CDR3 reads CASSLGLVGNTGELFF. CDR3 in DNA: TGCGCCAGCAGCTTGGGGCTGGTGGGCAACACCGGGGAGCTGTTTTTT.

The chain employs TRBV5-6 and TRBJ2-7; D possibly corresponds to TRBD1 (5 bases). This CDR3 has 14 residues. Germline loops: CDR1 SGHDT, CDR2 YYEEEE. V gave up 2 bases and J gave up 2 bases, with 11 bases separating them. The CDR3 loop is CASSFRQNTYEQYF. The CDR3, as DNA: TGTGCCAGCAGCTTTAGACAGAACACCTACGAGCAGTACTTC.

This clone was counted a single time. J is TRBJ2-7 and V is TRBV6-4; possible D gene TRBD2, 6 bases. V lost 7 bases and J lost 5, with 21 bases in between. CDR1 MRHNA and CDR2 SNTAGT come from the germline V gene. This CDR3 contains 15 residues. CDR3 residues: CASTVSPKERDEQYF. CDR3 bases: TGTGCCAGCACTGTCTCTCCGAAGGAGCGGGACGAGCAGTACTTC.

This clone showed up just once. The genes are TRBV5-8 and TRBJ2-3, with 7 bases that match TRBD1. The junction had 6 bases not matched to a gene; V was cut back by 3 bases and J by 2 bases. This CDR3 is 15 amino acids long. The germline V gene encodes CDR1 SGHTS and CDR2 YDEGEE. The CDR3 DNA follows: TGTGCCAGCAGCTCGGGACAGATATTCACAGATACGCAGTATTTT. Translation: CASSSGQIFTDTQYF.

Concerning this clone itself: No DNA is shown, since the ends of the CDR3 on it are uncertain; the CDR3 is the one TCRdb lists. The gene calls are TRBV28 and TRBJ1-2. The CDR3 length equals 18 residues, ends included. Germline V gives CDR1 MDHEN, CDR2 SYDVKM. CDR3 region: CASSSSTRPLVFRYGYTF.

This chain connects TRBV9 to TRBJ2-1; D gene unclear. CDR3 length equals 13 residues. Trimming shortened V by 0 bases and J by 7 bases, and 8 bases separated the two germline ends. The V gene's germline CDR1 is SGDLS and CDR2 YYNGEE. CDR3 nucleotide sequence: TGTGCCAGCAGCGTAGATGGGATGAATGAGCAGTTCTTC. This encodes CASSVDGMNEQFF.